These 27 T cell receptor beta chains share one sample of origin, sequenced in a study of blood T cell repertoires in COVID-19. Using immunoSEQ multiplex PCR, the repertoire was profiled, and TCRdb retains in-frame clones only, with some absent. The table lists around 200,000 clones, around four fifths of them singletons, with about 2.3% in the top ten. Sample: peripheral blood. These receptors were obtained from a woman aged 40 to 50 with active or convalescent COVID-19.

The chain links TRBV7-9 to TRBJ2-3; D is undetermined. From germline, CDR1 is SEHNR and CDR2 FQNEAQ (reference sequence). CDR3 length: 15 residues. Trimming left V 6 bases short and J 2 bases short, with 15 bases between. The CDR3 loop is CASRPRSEHTDTQYF. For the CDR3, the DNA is TGTGCCAGCAGACCGCGTTCCGAGCACACAGATACGCAGTATTTT.

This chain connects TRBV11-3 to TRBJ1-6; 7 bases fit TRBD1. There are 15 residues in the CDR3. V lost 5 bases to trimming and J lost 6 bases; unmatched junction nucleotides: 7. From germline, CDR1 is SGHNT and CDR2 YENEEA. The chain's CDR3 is CASSPGGQLNSPLHF. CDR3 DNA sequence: TGTGCCAGCAGCCCAGGGGGACAGCTTAATTCACCCCTCCACTTT. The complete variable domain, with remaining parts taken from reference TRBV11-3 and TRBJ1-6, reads EAGVVQSPRYKIIEKKQPVAFWCNPISGHNTLYWYLQNLGQGPELLIRYENEEAVDDSQLPKDRFSAERLKGVDSTLKIQPAELGDSAVYLCASSPGGQLNSPLHFGNGTRLTVT.

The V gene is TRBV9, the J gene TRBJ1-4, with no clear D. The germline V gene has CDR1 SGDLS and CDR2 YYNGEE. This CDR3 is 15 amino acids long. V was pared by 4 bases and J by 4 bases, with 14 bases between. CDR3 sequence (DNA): TGTGCCAGCAGCACCGGGTCCGCTTTTAATGAAAAACTGTTTTTT. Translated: CASSTGSAFNEKLFF.

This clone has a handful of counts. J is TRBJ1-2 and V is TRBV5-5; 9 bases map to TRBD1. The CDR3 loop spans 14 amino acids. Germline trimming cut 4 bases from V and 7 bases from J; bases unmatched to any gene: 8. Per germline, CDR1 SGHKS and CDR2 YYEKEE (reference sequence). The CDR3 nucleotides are TGTGCCAGCAGCATCGGGACAGGGCGGGCTGGCTACACCTTC. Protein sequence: CASSIGTGRAGYTF. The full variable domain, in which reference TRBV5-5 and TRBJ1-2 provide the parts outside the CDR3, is DAGVTQSPTHLIKTRGQQVTLRCSPISGHKSVSWYQQVLGQGPQFIFQYYEKEERGRGNFPDRFSARQFPNYSSELNVNALLLGDSALYLCASSIGTGRAGYTFGSGTRLTVV.

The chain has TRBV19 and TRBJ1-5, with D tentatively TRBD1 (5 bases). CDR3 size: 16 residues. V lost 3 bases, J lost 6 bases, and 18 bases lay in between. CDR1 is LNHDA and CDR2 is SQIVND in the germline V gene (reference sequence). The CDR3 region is CASSIHLGGTPQPQHF. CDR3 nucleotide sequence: TGTGCCAGTAGTATTCATCTCGGGGGGACCCCTCAGCCCCAGCATTTT.

DNA of the CDR3: TGTGCCATCAGTGCCAGGGGTTCTGGAAACACCATATATTTT. Protein sequence: CAISARGSGNTIYF. This chain links TRBV10-3 with TRBJ1-3, with a possible D match to TRBD1 (6 bases). This CDR3 has 14 amino acids. Germline V gene sequence: CDR1 ENHRY, CDR2 SYGVKD. Trimming pared 4 bases from V and 1 base from J, leaving 8 bases between.

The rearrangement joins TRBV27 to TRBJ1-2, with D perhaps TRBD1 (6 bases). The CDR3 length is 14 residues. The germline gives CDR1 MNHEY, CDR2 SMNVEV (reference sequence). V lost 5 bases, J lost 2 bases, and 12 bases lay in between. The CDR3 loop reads CASSPRGGNYGYTF. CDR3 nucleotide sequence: TGTGCCAGCAGTCCTAGGGGGGGAAACTATGGCTACACCTTC.

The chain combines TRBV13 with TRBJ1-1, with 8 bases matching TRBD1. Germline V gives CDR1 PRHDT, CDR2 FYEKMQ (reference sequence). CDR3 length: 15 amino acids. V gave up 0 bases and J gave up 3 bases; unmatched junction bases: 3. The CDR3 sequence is CASSLGPQGDTEAFF. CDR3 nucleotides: TGTGCCAGCAGCTTAGGGCCACAGGGGGACACTGAAGCTTTCTTT. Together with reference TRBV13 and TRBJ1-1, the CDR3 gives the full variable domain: AAGVIQSPRHLIKEKRETATLKCYPIPRHDTVYWYQQGPGQDPQFLISFYEKMQSDKGSIPDRFSAQQFSDYHSELNMSSLELGDSALYFCASSLGPQGDTEAFFGQGTRLTVV.

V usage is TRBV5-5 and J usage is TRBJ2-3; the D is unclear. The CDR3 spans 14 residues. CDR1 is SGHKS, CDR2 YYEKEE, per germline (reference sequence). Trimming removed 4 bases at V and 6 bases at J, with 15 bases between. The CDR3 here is CASSQRLGDDTQYF. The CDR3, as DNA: TGTGCCAGCAGCCAGCGCCTAGGAGATGATACGCAGTATTTT.

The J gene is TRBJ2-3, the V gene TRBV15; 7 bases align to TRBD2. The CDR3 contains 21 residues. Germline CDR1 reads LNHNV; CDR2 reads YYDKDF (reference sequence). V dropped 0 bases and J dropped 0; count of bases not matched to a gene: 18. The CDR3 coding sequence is TGTGCCACCAGCAGAGATCCCCCCGACGTCCGGGACTACCCAAGCACAGATACGCAGTATTTT. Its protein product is CATSRDPPDVRDYPSTDTQYF. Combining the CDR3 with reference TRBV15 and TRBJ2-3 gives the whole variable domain DAMVIQNPRYQVTQFGKPVTLSCSQTLNHNVMYWYQQKSSQAPKLLFHYYDKDFNNEADTPDNFQSRRPNTSFCFLDIRSPGLGDTAMYLCATSRDPPDVRDYPSTDTQYFGPGTRLTVL.

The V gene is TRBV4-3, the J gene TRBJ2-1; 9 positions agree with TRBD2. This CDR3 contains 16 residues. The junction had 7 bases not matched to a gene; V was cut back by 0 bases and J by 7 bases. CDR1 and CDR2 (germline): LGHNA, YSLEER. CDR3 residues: CASSQDGGGAKNEQFF. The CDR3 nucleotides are TGCGCCAGCAGCCAAGACGGCGGGGGGGCAAAGAATGAGCAGTTCTTC.

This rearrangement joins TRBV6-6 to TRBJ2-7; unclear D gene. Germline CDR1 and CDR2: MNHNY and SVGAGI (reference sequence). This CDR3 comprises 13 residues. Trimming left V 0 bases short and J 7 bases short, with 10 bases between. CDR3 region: CASSYSMGWEQYF. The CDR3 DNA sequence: TGTGCCAGCAGTTACTCGATGGGCTGGGAGCAGTACTTC.

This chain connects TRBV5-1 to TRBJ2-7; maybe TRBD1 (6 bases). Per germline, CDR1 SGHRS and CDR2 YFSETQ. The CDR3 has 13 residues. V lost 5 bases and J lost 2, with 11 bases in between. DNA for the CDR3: TGCGCCAGCAGACGGCAGGGGACCTACGAGCAGTACTTC. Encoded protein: CASRRQGTYEQYF.

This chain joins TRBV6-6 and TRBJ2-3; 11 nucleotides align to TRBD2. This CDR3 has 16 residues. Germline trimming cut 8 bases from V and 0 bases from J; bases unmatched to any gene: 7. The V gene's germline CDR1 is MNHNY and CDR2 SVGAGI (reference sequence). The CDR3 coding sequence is TGTGCCAGCCGTTTAGCGGGGGGGCTTAGCACAGATACGCAGTATTTT. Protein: CASRLAGGLSTDTQYF.

The CDR3 reads CASSQEGAGGGETQYF. As DNA, the CDR3 is TGCGCCAGCAGCCAGGAGGGGGCGGGGGGAGGAGAGACCCAGTACTTC. V gene TRBV4-3 combines with J gene TRBJ2-5, with D tentatively TRBD2 (8 bases). V was shortened by 3 bases and J by 4 bases, with 18 bases between the two germline ends. This CDR3 has 16 residues. In germline, CDR1 is LGHNA, CDR2 YSLEER.

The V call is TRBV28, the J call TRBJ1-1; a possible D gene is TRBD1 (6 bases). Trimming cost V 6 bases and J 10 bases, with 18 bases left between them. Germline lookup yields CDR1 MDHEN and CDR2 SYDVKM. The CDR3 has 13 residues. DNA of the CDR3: TGTGCCAGCAGCTCCTCGGATGTCAGGGGAGCTTTCTTT. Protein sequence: CASSSSDVRGAFF.

CDR3 DNA sequence: TGTGCCAGCAGTGACTCGAGGGACTCTGGCTACACCTTC. Translating it yields CASSDSRDSGYTF. The chain joins TRBV6-4 to TRBJ1-2; perhaps TRBD1 as D (5 bases). Trimming removed 0 bases from V and 7 bases from J, with 9 bases in between. The germline V gene encodes CDR1 MRHNA and CDR2 SNTAGT. The CDR3 is 13 residues long.

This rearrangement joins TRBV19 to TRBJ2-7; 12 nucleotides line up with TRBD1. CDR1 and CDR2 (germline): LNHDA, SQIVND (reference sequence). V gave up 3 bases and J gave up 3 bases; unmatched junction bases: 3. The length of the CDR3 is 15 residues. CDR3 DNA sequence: TGTGCCAGTAGTATGGGGACAGGGGGCGGCTACGAGCAGTACTTC. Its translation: CASSMGTGGGYEQYF.

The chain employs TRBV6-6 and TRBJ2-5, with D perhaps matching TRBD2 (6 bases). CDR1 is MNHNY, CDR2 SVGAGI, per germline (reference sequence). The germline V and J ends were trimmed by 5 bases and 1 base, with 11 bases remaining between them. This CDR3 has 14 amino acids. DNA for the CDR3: TGTGCCAGCAGTGTTAGCGGAATCCAAGAGACCCAGTACTTC. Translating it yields CASSVSGIQETQYF.

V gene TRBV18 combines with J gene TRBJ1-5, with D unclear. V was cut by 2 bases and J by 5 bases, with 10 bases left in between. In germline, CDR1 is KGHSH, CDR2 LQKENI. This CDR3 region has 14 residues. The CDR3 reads CASSPTGGDQPQHF. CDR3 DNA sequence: TGTGCCAGCTCACCAACGGGAGGAGATCAGCCCCAGCATTTT.

CDR3 region: CASSRAPGKQPQHF. CDR3 bases: TGTGCCAGTAGTAGGGCCCCAGGGAAGCAGCCCCAGCATTTT. The chain employs TRBV19 and TRBJ1-5, with D possibly being TRBD1 (5 bases). This CDR3 region has 14 residues. The germline CDR1 and CDR2 sequences are LNHDA and SQIVND (reference sequence). V shed 4 bases and J shed 7 bases, with 14 bases lying between them. The full variable domain, completed using reference TRBV19 and TRBJ1-5, is DGGITQSPKYLFRKEGQNVTLSCEQNLNHDAMYWYRQDPGQGLRLIYYSQIVNDFQKGDIAEGYSVSREKKESFPLTVTSAQKNPTAFYLCASSRAPGKQPQHFGDGTRLSIL.

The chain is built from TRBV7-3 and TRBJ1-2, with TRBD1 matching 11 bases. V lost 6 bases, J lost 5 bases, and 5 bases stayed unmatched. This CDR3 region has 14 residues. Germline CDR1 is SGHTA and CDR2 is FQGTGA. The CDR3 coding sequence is TGTGCCAGCAGTCCCGGACAGGGGGCGTATGGCTACACCTTC. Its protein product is CASSPGQGAYGYTF. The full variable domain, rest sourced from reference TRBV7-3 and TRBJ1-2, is GAGVSQTPSNKVTEKGKYVELRCDPISGHTALYWYRQSLGQGPEFLIYFQGTGAADDSGLPNDRFFAVRPEGSVSTLKIQRTERGDSAVYLCASSPGQGAYGYTFGSGTRLTVV.

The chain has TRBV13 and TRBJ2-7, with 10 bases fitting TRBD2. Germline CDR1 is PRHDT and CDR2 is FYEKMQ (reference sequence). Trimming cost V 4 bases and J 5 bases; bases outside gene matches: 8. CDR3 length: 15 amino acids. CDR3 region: CASSSFGTSDNEQYF. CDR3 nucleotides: TGTGCCAGCAGCTCGTTCGGGACTAGCGACAACGAGCAGTACTTC.

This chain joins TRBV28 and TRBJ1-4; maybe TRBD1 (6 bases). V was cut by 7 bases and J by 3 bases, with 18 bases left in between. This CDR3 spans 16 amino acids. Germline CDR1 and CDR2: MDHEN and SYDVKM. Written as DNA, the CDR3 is TGTGCCAGCACAAGCCCCGGGGGGCAAGCTAATGAAAAACTGTTTTTT. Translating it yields CASTSPGGQANEKLFF.

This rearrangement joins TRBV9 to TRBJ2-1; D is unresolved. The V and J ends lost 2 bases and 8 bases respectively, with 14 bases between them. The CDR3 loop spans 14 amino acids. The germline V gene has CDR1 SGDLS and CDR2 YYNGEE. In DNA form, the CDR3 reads TGTGCCAGCAGCGTCTCGGGTAGCCGACATGAGCAGTTCTTC. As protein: CASSVSGSRHEQFF.

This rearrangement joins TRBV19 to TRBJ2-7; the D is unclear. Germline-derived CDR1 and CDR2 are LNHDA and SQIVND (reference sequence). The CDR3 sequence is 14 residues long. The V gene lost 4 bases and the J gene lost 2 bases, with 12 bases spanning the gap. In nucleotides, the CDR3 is TGTGCCAGTAGTAATAGAAACCCGACCTACGAGCAGTACTTC. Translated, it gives CASSNRNPTYEQYF.

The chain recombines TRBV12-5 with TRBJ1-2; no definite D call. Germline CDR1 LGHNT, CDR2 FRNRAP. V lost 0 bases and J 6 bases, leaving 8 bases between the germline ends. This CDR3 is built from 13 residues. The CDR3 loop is CASGLVNLDGYTF. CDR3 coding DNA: TGTGCTAGTGGTTTGGTTAACCTAGATGGCTACACCTTC.